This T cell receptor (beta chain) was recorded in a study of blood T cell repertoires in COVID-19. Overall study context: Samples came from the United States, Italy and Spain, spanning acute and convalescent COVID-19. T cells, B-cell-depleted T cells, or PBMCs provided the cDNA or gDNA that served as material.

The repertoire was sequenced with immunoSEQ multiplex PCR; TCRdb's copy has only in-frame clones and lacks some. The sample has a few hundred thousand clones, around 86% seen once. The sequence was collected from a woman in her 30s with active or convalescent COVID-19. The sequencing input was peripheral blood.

The CDR3 here is CASSLTTGTGRNEQFF. CDR3 in DNA: TGTGCCAGCAGCTTAACTACCGGGACAGGTCGCAATGAGCAGTTCTTC. V and J are TRBV7-2 and TRBJ2-1; TRBD1 matches at 8 bases. This CDR3 comprises 16 residues. The trim removed 2 bases at V and 6 bases at J, leaving 9 bases unmatched. Germline CDR1 SGHTA, CDR2 FQGNSA.